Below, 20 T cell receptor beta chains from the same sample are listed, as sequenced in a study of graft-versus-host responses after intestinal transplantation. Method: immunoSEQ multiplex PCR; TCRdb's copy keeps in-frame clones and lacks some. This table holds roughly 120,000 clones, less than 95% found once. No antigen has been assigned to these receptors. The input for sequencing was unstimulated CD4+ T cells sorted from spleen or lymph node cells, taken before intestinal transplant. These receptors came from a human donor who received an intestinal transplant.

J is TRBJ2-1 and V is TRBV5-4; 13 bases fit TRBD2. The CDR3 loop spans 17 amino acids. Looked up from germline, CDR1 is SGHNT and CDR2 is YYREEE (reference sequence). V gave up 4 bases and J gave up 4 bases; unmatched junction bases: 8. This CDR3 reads CASSRTSGGEKYNEQFF. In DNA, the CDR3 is TGTGCCAGCAGCAGGACTAGCGGGGGCGAAAAATACAATGAGCAGTTCTTC.

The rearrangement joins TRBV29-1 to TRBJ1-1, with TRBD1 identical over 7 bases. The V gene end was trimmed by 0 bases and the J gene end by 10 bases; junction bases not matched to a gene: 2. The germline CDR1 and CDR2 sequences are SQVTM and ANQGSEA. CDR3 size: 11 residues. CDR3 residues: CSVEEHRGAFF. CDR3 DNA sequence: TGCAGCGTTGAAGAGCACAGGGGAGCTTTCTTT.

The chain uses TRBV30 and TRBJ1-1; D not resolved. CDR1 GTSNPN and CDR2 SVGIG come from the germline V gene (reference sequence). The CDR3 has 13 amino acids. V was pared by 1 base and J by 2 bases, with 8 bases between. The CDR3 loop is CAWSGLINTEAFF. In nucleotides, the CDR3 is TGTGCCTGGAGTGGCCTAATAAACACTGAAGCTTTCTTT.

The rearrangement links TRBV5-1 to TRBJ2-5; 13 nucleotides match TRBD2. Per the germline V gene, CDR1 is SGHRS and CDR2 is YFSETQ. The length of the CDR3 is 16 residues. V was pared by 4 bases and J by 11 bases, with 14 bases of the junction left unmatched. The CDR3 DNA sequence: TGCGCCAGCAGCAAAACTAGCGGGAGGGCCATAGGAGAGCAGTACTTC. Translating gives CASSKTSGRAIGEQYF.

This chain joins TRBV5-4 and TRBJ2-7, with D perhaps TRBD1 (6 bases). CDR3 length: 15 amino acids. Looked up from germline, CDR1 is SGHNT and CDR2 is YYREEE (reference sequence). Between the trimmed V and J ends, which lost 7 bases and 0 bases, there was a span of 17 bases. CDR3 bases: TGTGCCAGCGCTGCCTTCGGACAGAGCTCCTACGAGCAGTACTTC. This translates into CASAAFGQSSYEQYF. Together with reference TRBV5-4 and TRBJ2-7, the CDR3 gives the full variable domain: ETGVTQSPTHLIKTRGQQVTLRCSSQSGHNTVSWYQQALGQGPQFIFQYYREEENGRGNFPPRFSGLQFPNYSSELNVNALELDDSALYLCASAAFGQSSYEQYFGPGTRLTVT.

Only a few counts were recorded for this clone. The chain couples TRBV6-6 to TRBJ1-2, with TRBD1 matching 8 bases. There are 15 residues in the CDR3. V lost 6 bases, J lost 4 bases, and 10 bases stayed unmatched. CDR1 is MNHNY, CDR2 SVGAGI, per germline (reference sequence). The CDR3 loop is CASRHGQGSIYGYTF. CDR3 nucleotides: TGTGCCAGCAGACACGGACAGGGCTCTATCTATGGCTACACCTTC.

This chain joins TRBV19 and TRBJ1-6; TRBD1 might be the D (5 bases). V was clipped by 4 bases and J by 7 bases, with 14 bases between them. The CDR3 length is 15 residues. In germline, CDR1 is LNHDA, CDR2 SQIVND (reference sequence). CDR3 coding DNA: TGTGCCAGTAGTACCTCGCCAGGGTTGAATTCACCCCTCCACTTT. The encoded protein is CASSTSPGLNSPLHF.

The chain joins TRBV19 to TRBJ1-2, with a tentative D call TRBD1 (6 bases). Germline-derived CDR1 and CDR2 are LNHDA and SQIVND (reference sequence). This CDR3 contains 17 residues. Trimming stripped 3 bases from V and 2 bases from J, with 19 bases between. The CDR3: CASSIGTRASPNYGYTF. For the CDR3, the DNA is TGTGCCAGTAGTATCGGGACAAGGGCTTCACCAAACTATGGCTACACCTTC.

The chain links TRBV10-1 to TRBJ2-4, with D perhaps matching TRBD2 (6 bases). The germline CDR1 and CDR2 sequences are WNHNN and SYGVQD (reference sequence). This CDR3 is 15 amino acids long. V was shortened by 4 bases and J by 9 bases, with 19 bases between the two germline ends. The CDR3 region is CASSGRAVILSIQYF. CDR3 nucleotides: TGCGCCAGCAGTGGGAGGGCCGTTATATTGAGCATTCAGTACTTC.

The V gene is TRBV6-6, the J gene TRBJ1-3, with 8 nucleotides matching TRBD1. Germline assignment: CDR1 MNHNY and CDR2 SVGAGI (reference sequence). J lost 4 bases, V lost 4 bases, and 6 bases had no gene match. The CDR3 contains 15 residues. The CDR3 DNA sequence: TGTGCCAGCAGTTCCTACAGGGGGTACGGAAACACCATATATTTT. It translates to CASSSYRGYGNTIYF.

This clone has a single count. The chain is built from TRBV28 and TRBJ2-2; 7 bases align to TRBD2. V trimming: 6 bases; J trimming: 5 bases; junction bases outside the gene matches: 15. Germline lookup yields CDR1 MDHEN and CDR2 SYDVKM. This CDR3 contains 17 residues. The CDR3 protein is CASSLEPHRAGTGELFF. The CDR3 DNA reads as TGTGCCAGCAGCCTCGAACCCCACCGAGCGGGAACCGGGGAGCTGTTTTTT.

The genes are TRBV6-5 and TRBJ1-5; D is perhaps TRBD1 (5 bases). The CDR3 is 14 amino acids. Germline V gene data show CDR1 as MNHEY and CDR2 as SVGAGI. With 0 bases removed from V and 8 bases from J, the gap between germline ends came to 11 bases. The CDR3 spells CASSYSSGREPQHF. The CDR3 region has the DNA TGTGCCAGCAGTTACTCGTCAGGGAGGGAGCCCCAGCATTTT.

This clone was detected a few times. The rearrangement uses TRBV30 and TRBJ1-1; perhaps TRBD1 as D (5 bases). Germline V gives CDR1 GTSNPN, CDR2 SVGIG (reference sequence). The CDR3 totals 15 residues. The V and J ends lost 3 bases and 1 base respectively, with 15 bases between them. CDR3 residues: CAWRKIGAWNTEAFF. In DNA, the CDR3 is TGTGCCTGGAGGAAAATAGGGGCCTGGAACACTGAAGCTTTCTTT.

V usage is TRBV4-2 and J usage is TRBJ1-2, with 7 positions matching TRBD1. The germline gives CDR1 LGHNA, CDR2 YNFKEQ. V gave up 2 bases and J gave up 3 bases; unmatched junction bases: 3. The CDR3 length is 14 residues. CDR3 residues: CASSQQGGDYGYTF. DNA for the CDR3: TGTGCCAGCAGCCAACAGGGGGGCGACTATGGCTACACCTTC.

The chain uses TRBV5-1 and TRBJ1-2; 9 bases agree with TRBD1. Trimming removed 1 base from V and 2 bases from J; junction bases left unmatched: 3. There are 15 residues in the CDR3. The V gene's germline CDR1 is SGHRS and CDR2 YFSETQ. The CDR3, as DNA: TGCGCCAGCAGCTTGCCCGGGACAGGGAACTATGGCTACACCTTC. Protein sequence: CASSLPGTGNYGYTF.

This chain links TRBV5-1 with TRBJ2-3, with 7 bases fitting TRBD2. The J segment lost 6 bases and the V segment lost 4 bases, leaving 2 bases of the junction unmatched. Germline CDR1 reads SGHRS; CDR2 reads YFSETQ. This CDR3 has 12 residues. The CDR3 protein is CASSLLADTQYF. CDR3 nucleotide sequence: TGCGCCAGCAGCCTACTAGCGGATACGCAGTATTTT.

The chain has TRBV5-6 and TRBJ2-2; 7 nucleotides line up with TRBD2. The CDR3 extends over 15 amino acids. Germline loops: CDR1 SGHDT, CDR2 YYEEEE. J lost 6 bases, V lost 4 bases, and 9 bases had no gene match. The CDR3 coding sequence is TGTGCCAGCAGCCGGACTAGTGGCTGGGCCGGGGAGCTGTTTTTT. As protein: CASSRTSGWAGELFF.

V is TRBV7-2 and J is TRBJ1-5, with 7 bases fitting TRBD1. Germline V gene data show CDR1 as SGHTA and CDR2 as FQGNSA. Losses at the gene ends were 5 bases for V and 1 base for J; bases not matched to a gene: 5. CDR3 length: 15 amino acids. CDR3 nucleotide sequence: TGTGCCAGCAGCCACAGGGGCAAAAGCAATCAGCCCCAGCATTTT. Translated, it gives CASSHRGKSNQPQHF.

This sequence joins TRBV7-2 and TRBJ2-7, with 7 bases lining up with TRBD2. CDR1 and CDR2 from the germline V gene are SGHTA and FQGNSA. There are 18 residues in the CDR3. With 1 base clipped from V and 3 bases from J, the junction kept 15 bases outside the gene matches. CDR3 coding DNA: TGTGCCAGCAGCTTAGATTTTGGAGGCGGGAGATTGTTCTACGAGCAGTACTTC. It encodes CASSLDFGGGRLFYEQYF.

As DNA, the CDR3 is TGTGCCAGCAGTGAACAGGGTAGGGCCCCCTACGAGCAGTACTTC. The encoded protein is CASSEQGRAPYEQYF. The chain has TRBV6-1 and TRBJ2-7, with a weak D call TRBD1 (5 bases). The CDR3 has 15 amino acids. Looked up from germline, CDR1 is MNHNS and CDR2 is SASEGT. V was cut by 2 bases and J by 2 bases, with 13 bases left in between.